The entry below gives a single T cell receptor beta chain sequence along with its context. Other DNA variants within this sample encode the same CDR3. V was shortened by 2 bases and J by 1 base, with 5 bases between the two germline ends. The germline V gene encodes CDR1 MNHEY and CDR2 SVGEGT. The CDR3 consists of 14 residues. Here immunoSEQ multiplex PCR was the method, and the copy in TCRdb shows in-frame clones only, minus some. The top ten clones hold under 7% of a sample with more than 110,000 clones, roughly 84% of them seen once. The data derive from a study of blood T cell repertoires in COVID-19. Study at large: Both acute and convalescent COVID-19 samples were obtained from the United States, Italy and Spain.

Donors were grouped by their self-reported clinical history. Material: PBMCs or T cells enriched from blood (not recorded which). The chain combines TRBV6-2 or TRBV6-3 with TRBJ2-2; D unresolved. The sequence was collected from a man between 35 and 55 years old with acute COVID-19. The CDR3 protein is CASSYGRNTGELFF. CDR3 coding DNA: TGTGCCAGCAGTTACGGCAGGAACACCGGGGAGCTGTTTTTT.